The 27 T cell receptor beta chains in this list originate from one sample, sequenced in a study of T cell repertoires in cytomegalovirus infection (dated by TCRdb to between 2017 and 2020). The reads were generated on an Illumina HiSeq 1500. The raw public data were reprocessed by TCRdb itself: fastp quality trimming at Q25, MiXCR clonotype calling, in-frame beta chains only. Each entry merges the rows of one CDR3 protein and shows their most common DNA and genes. Present in this sample are tens of thousands of distinct CDR3 sequences, 25% to 30% of which were seen just once. 50% to 70% of the sample belongs to the ten largest clones. Read against the paper, the sample's treatment or condition label means: in vitro stimulation with specific CMV peptide epitopes to enrich CMV-specific T cells. No antigen is known for these receptors. This specimen was CD8+ T cells from cultured PBMCs, taken from culture after CMV antigen stimulation. These receptors were obtained from a human donor in good health (CMV status not recorded). Some clones in this sample may be carry-over from other donors' samples.

In this sample, this clonotype turned up many times. J is TRBJ2-1 and V is TRBV5-1; weak D call: TRBD2 (6 bases). Trimming left V 4 bases short and J 10 bases short, with 21 bases between. Per the germline V gene, CDR1 is SGHRS and CDR2 is YFSETQ. The CDR3 covers 15 residues. The CDR3 spells CASSGGVALREEQFF. In DNA, the CDR3 is TGCGCCAGCAGCGGAGGGGTTGCCCTAAGAGAGGAGCAGTTCTTC.

The chain joins TRBV24-1 to TRBJ2-3; a weak D match, TRBD1 (5 bases). CDR1 and CDR2 (germline): KGHDR, SFDVKD. V was trimmed by 4 bases and J by 0 bases, leaving 7 bases between them. This CDR3 is 14 amino acids long. The CDR3 here is CATSEGDSTDTQYF. The CDR3 DNA is TGTGCCACCAGTGAAGGGGATAGCACAGATACGCAGTATTTT.

The chain carries TRBV7-6 and TRBJ2-1, with TRBD1 identical over 7 bases. The CDR3 extends over 15 amino acids. V gave up 3 bases and J gave up 9 bases; unmatched junction bases: 11. Germline CDR1 and CDR2: SGHVS and FNYEAQ. Written as DNA, the CDR3 is TGTGCCAGCAGCTTCCGGGACAGACGAGGCGCTGAGCAGTTCTTC. Amino acid sequence: CASSFRDRRGAEQFF. Full variable domain (missing parts from reference TRBV7-6 and TRBJ2-1): GAGVSQSPRYKVTKRGQDVALRCDPISGHVSLYWYRQALGQGPEFLTYFNYEAQQDKSGLPNDRFSAERPEGSISTLTIQRTEQRDSAMYRCASSFRDRRGAEQFFGPGTRLTVL.

The sample holds many counts of this clonotype. The chain couples TRBV4-3 to TRBJ1-2; no firm D call. This CDR3 has 13 residues. CDR1 and CDR2 (germline): LGHNA, YSLEER. Trimming took off 4 bases at V and 3 bases at J, with 9 bases between the two ends. The CDR3 DNA sequence: TGCGCCAGCAGCCGCTCAATGGACTATGGCTACACCTTC. Amino acid sequence: CASSRSMDYGYTF.

This chain links TRBV12-5 with TRBJ1-2; D is perhaps TRBD1 (6 bases). Germline V gives CDR1 LGHNT, CDR2 FRNRAP. CDR3 size: 16 residues. V was shortened by 0 bases and J by 4 bases, with 15 bases between the two germline ends. CDR3 nucleotides: TGTGCTAGTGGTTTGGTACGGGTGACAGGAAGCTATGGCTACACCTTC. This gives the protein CASGLVRVTGSYGYTF.

This clonotype appeared a few times. V is TRBV28 and J is TRBJ1-5; D is unresolved. Germline CDR1 reads MDHEN; CDR2 reads SYDVKM. The CDR3 contains 14 residues. Trimming removed 5 bases at V and 0 bases at J, with 8 bases between. The CDR3 is CASSRPDSNQPQHF. DNA for the CDR3: TGTGCCAGCAGTCGGCCCGATAGCAATCAGCCCCAGCATTTT.

A few counts support this clonotype. The chain uses TRBV19 and TRBJ1-3, with 7 bases aligning to TRBD1. This CDR3 region has 16 residues. Germline V gene lookup returns CDR1 LNHDA and CDR2 SQIVND (reference sequence). V lost 9 bases to trimming and J lost 2 bases; unmatched junction nucleotides: 13. The CDR3 protein is CASLRQGRTPGNTIYF. The CDR3 DNA sequence: TGTGCCAGCCTCCGACAGGGTCGGACCCCTGGAAACACCATATATTTT.

The chain has TRBV11-3 and TRBJ2-7; D not resolved. Deletions cut 1 base from V and 0 bases from J, with 10 bases between. This CDR3 has 15 amino acids. CDR1 and CDR2 (germline): SGHNT, YENEEA. The CDR3 region has the DNA TGTGCCAGCAGCTTAGTCGGCCTGAGCTCCTACGAGCAGTACTTC. Its protein is CASSLVGLSSYEQYF.

This chain links TRBV6-1 with TRBJ1-3; D not resolved. V gave up 11 bases and J gave up 6 bases, with 14 bases separating them. This CDR3 region has 12 residues. Germline CDR1 MNHNS, CDR2 SASEGT. Written as DNA, the CDR3 is TGTGCCGCCACCCGCTACCCAAACACCATATATTTT. Encoded protein: CAATRYPNTIYF.

This clonotype was detected only a few times. V usage is TRBV28 and J usage is TRBJ2-5, with 9 positions matching TRBD2. V lost 5 bases and J lost 2; bases outside the gene matches: 3. CDR1 and CDR2 (germline): MDHEN, SYDVKM. This CDR3 contains 14 residues. The CDR3 nucleotides are TGTGCCAGCAGTACGACTAGCGGACAAGAGACCCAGTACTTC. Residues: CASSTTSGQETQYF.

The chain combines TRBV7-9 with TRBJ1-3, with D perhaps TRBD1 (6 bases). CDR1 is SEHNR and CDR2 is FQNEAQ in the germline V gene (reference sequence). The CDR3 sequence is 15 residues long. V lost 6 bases to trimming and J lost 0 bases, with 12 bases between them. The chain's CDR3 is CASRWDTFSGNTIYF. The CDR3 coding sequence is TGTGCCAGCAGGTGGGACACCTTCTCTGGAAACACCATATATTTT.

This clonotype was observed a single time. The chain recombines TRBV4-1 with TRBJ1-4; possible D gene TRBD1, 6 bases. The germline gives CDR1 MGHRA, CDR2 YSYEKL. This CDR3 has 16 residues. V was clipped by 2 bases and J by 0 bases, with 10 bases between them. This CDR3 is CASSQLQGATNEKLFF. In DNA form, the CDR3 reads TGCGCCAGCAGCCAACTACAGGGCGCAACTAATGAAAAACTGTTTTTT.

This clonotype was seen a handful of times. The gene calls are TRBV12-3 or TRBV12-4 and TRBJ2-3; 11 bases align to TRBD2. V was clipped by 8 bases and J by 2 bases; unmatched bases: 3. CDR3 length equals 14 residues. The CDR3 here is CASATSGVTDTQYF. CDR3 sequence (DNA): TGTGCCAGCGCGACTAGCGGGGTCACAGATACGCAGTATTTT.

This clonotype was detected a few times. The V call is TRBV7-9, the J call TRBJ2-7; tentative D call: TRBD2 (5 bases). The V gene lost 0 bases and the J gene lost 5 bases, with 14 bases spanning the gap. Germline CDR1 reads SEHNR; CDR2 reads FQNEAQ (reference sequence). This CDR3 has 15 amino acids. CDR3 sequence reads: CASSLAHEGSHEQYF. CDR3 coding DNA: TGTGCCAGCAGCTTAGCGCACGAAGGGAGCCACGAGCAGTACTTC.

This clonotype was recorded many times. The rearrangement uses TRBV12-3 or TRBV12-4 and TRBJ2-6, with D tentatively TRBD1 (5 bases). The CDR3 covers 13 residues. Between the trimmed V and J ends, which lost 9 bases and 0 bases, there was a span of 6 bases. The CDR3 region is CASDSSGANVLTF. The CDR3 DNA sequence: TGTGCCAGTGACAGCTCTGGGGCCAACGTCCTGACTTTC.

The chain uses TRBV20-1 and TRBJ1-5; 7 nucleotides line up with TRBD1. V lost 3 bases and J lost 0; bases outside the gene matches: 11. Germline V gene lookup returns CDR1 DFQATT and CDR2 SNEGSKA (reference sequence). CDR3 length: 17 residues. The CDR3 sequence is CSARAGGQDYSNQPQHF. DNA for the CDR3: TGCAGTGCTAGGGCAGGGGGGCAAGACTATAGCAATCAGCCCCAGCATTTT.

This clonotype occurred a few times. This rearrangement joins TRBV6-6 to TRBJ2-7; D not resolved. Germline V lookup: CDR1 MNHNY, CDR2 SVGAGI (reference sequence). Trimming removed 0 bases at V and 0 bases at J, with 12 bases between. The CDR3 is made up of 16 amino acids. CDR3 nucleotides: TGTGCCAGCAGTTACTCGGCGGTTTCCAGCTCCTACGAGCAGTACTTC. As protein: CASSYSAVSSSYEQYF.

The chain has TRBV28 and TRBJ2-3; 9 bases are shared with TRBD2. The CDR3 is 15 amino acids. Germline CDR1 and CDR2: MDHEN and SYDVKM. Trimming took 3 bases from V and 4 from J; bases not matched to a gene: 5. The DNA of the CDR3 is TGTGCCAGCAGTTTTGGGCGGGGGGGGGCAGATACGCAGTATTTT. It yields the protein CASSFGRGGADTQYF. Combining the CDR3 with reference TRBV28 and TRBJ2-3 gives the whole variable domain DVKVTQSSRYLVKRTGEKVFLECVQDMDHENMFWYRQDPGLGLRLIYFSYDVKMKEKGDIPEGYSVSREKKERFSLILESASTNQTSMYLCASSFGRGGADTQYFGPGTRLTVL.

This clonotype came up many times. The genes are TRBV7-2 and TRBJ2-7; TRBD2 agrees at 9 bases. This CDR3 is 17 amino acids long. Trimming took 1 base from V and 6 from J; bases not matched to a gene: 13. Looked up from germline, CDR1 is SGHTA and CDR2 is FQGNSA. The CDR3 spells CASSLEGGASGIPEQYF. CDR3 nucleotide sequence: TGTGCCAGCAGCTTAGAGGGAGGGGCTAGCGGGATCCCCGAGCAGTACTTC.

This clonotype was counted many times. In nucleotides, the CDR3 is TGTGCCAGCAGCTTCGGACAGGGATACGAGCAGTACTTC. It yields the protein CASSFGQGYEQYF. This rearrangement joins TRBV7-8 to TRBJ2-7; 8 bases line up with TRBD1. In germline, CDR1 is SGHVS, CDR2 FQNEAQ. J gave up 4 bases and V 3 bases, and 2 bases lay outside the gene matches. This CDR3 has 13 residues.

This clonotype occurred many times. The chain is built from TRBV19 and TRBJ2-7; 11 bases agree with TRBD1. V shed 7 bases, J shed 3 bases, and the junction held 8 bases outside the gene matches. Germline V CDR1 and CDR2: LNHDA, SQIVND (reference sequence). The CDR3 covers 15 residues. CDR3 in DNA: TGTGCCAGTACACTCGGACAGGGGGCGATCTACGAGCAGTACTTC. The encoded protein is CASTLGQGAIYEQYF.

The table lists this clonotype with a few counts. The genes are TRBV13 and TRBJ2-6; D may be TRBD1 (6 bases). CDR1 is PRHDT, CDR2 FYEKMQ, per germline (reference sequence). Trimming cost V 5 bases and J 2 bases, with 10 bases left between them. The CDR3 loop spans 15 amino acids. The CDR3 region has the DNA TGTGCCAGCAGCCCACAGGGAACTGGGGCCAACGTCCTGACTTTC. Translated, it gives CASSPQGTGANVLTF. The full variable domain, in which reference TRBV13 and TRBJ2-6 provide the parts outside the CDR3, is AAGVIQSPRHLIKEKRETATLKCYPIPRHDTVYWYQQGPGQDPQFLISFYEKMQSDKGSIPDRFSAQQFSDYHSELNMSSLELGDSALYFCASSPQGTGANVLTFGAGSRLTVL.

This clonotype was recorded at least ten times. This sequence joins TRBV7-2 and TRBJ2-1; D remains ambiguous. The V gene's germline CDR1 is SGHTA and CDR2 FQGNSA. The CDR3 contains 14 residues. Trimming left V 5 bases short and J 0 bases short, with 8 bases between. CDR3 in amino acids: CASSRTDSYNEQFF. CDR3 DNA: TGTGCCAGCAGCCGGACGGACTCCTACAATGAGCAGTTCTTC. Looking up the rest from reference TRBV7-2 and TRBJ2-1 gives the full variable domain: GAGVSQSPSNKVTEKGKDVELRCDPISGHTALYWYRQSLGQGLEFLIYFQGNSAPDKSGLPSDRFSAERTGGSVSTLTIQRTQQEDSAVYLCASSRTDSYNEQFFGPGTRLTVL.

V gene TRBV11-2 combines with J gene TRBJ2-7, with D perhaps given as TRBD1 or TRBD2 (6 bases each). V lost 0 bases, J lost 2 bases, and 14 bases lay in between. The CDR3 loop spans 16 amino acids. The germline V gene has CDR1 SGHAT and CDR2 FQNNGV. CDR3 DNA sequence: TGTGCCAGCAGCTTAGATACGGGGGCGATTGCCTACGAGCAGTACTTC. Residues: CASSLDTGAIAYEQYF.

Turning to this clonotype: Since a much larger clone is just one base distant, this may be a read error. The chain employs TRBV11-2 and TRBJ2-6, with 10 positions matching TRBD1. The length of the CDR3 is 19 residues. CDR1 is SGHAT, CDR2 FQNNGV, per germline. DNA of the CDR3: TGTACCAGCAGCTTGGATTCCGGGACAGGGGAATCTGGGGCCAACGTCCTGACTTTC. Translated: CTSSLDSGTGESGANVLTF.

This clonotype was seen many times. The chain carries TRBV11-2 and TRBJ2-1; 8 nucleotides line up with TRBD1. Germline V gene data show CDR1 as SGHAT and CDR2 as FQNNGV. The CDR3 is made up of 16 amino acids. J was trimmed by 6 bases and V by 5 bases; bases with no gene match: 12. The CDR3 region is CASSPLGDRRSNEQFF. The CDR3 nucleotides are TGTGCCAGCAGCCCGCTTGGGGACAGGAGGTCCAATGAGCAGTTCTTC.

This clonotype appeared many times. This chain joins TRBV7-8 and TRBJ2-1; 7 nucleotides agree with TRBD2. The trim removed 1 base at V and 6 bases at J, leaving 6 bases unmatched. CDR3 length: 15 residues. Germline V CDR1 and CDR2: SGHVS, FQNEAQ. In DNA, the CDR3 is TGTGCCAGCAGCTTAGGGGGGGGACCCCTCAATGAGCAGTTCTTC. It encodes CASSLGGGPLNEQFF.